Given below is one T cell receptor (beta chain) in context. The data are from a study of blood T cell repertoires in COVID-19. Study-level background: Sites across the United States, Italy and Spain contributed samples from acute and convalescent COVID-19.

CDR1 and CDR2 from the germline V gene are SQVTM and ANQGSEA. The CDR3 contains 16 residues. V dropped 7 bases and J dropped 0; count of bases not matched to a gene: 11. TCRdb's copy holds only in-frame clones and misses some; the assay was immunoSEQ multiplex PCR. The sample has roughly 330,000 clones; roughly 90% are singletons. The material sequenced was peripheral blood. This clonotype was sampled from a man aged 18 to 29 who had recovered from COVID-19. The chain carries TRBV29-1 and TRBJ2-1; 8 positions agree with TRBD2. The DNA for the CDR3 is TGCAGCGCCCAAGCGGGGGCCGCGAGCTCCTACAATGAGCAGTTCTTC. This sequence encodes CSAQAGAASSYNEQFF.